The clone carrying this TCR beta chain was picked up a small number of times. Its antigen remains unidentified. This sample stems from a study of post-analysis software for immune sequencing data. About the research overall: Included among the disease courses, which were recorded for the cohort, were relapsing-remitting, secondary progressive and progressive-relapsing multiple sclerosis.

Each TCR beta cDNA library carried unique molecular identifiers. Input populations of about 0.9 to 10 million T cells gave rise to hundreds of thousands of cDNA molecules. TCRdb fed the PCR reads into MiXCR, producing one record per CDR3 protein. The data contain around 200,000 distinct CDR3 sequences, over 25% of them singletons. Whole-study results and caveats: Relative to controls, patients had five TRBV segments at higher frequency, with TRBV5-6, TRBV5-1 and TRBV20-1 among these. F measure clustering grouped samples strongly by preparation batch. Normalized Chao1 diversity in multiple sclerosis patients fell significantly below that of controls.

Trimming removed 3 bases from V and 4 bases from J; junction bases left unmatched: 5. The germline gives CDR1 SGDLS, CDR2 YYNGEE. The CDR3 has 15 residues. This chain joins TRBV9 and TRBJ2-3; 10 bases map to TRBD2. This receptor was taken from a girl aged 2-17 years with multiple sclerosis. Sequencing was carried out using blood. The CDR3 sequence: CASSDQREGPDTQYF. CDR3 nucleotide sequence: TGTGCCAGCAGCGACCAGCGGGAGGGCCCAGATACGCAGTATTTT.